The sequence of this T cell receptor (beta chain) was determined in a study of shared clonotypes between healthy human individuals (dated by TCRdb to between 2020 and 2021). About the study as a whole: A couple of women and three men aged 18 to 49 years were included in the cohort. For each donor, CD4 naive and CD4 memory were each run on three plates, CD8 naive on two plates, and CD8 memory on one plate. Blood TCR repertoires of several healthy adults were deeply sequenced to estimate repertoire size and the extent of clonotype sharing between individuals. To increase sequencing depth and limit assay-specific biases, TCR repertoire library preparation and sequencing were carried out by different laboratories using diverse techniques. Per donor, leukapheresis produced somewhere between about 0.9 and 9.5 billion PBMCs.

The germline V gene specifies SQVTM as CDR1 and ANQGSEA as CDR2. The CDR3 runs 13 amino acids, cysteine and phenylalanine included. Kept here is only the CDR3 DNA, which spans 39 bases and is read in frame from base 1. Findings and caveats that apply to the study as a whole: Across a handful of donors, approximately 5% of naive CD4, 3% to 4% of naive CD8, under 2.5% of memory CD4, and about 0.4% of memory CD8 clonotypes were shared. Even with the large sequencing depth, rarefaction of the sorted-subset datasets indicated that sequencing was incomplete. Pairwise subsampling indicated that sequencing depth was expected to affect the degree of clonotype sharing among donors. Compared with non-shared clonotypes, the clonotypes found in all four sorted-subset donors had higher generation probabilities. Estimated clonotype richness was generally larger for naive than for memory subsets. Sampling was limited to blood, and TCR repertoires in tissue likely differ from TCR repertoires in blood. The small number of donors limited the genetic and exposure-history diversity represented.

For the CD8 naive samples, CD45RO-negative cells were positively selected for CCR7, yielding a CD45RA+CCR7+ population from which TemRA cells were excluded. Donors were healthy HIV-negative adults with no recently reported acute infections or vaccinations. All donors were Caucasian adults living in Nashville, Tennessee, USA. Blood was obtained by leukapheresis, after which PBMCs were separated by Ficoll-Histopaque density gradient centrifugation and cryopreserved in liquid nitrogen vapor phase. Analytical flow cytometry was used to check the purity and quantity of every magnetically sorted T cell population. From each sorted fraction, genomic DNA was isolated and quantified by UV absorbance on a Nanodrop 2000c. Using the deep immunoSEQ assay, TCR CDR3 regions were amplified from genomic DNA by multiplex PCR. Genomic DNA extracted from each cell subset was distributed evenly over all wells of several immunoSEQ 96-well plates, and each plate served as one replicate. For sorted subsets, approximately 200 ng of genomic DNA, equivalent to around 29,000 T cell genomes, went into each replicate PCR. Purified libraries were quantified with a Qubit 3.0 fluorometer, sized on a Bioanalyzer 2100, and re-quantified with the KAPA Library Quantification kit. A separate single-read 150-cycle Illumina NextSeq 550 flow cell was used to sequence each immunoSEQ 96-well plate. Processing in the source paper ran as follows. Because the immunoSEQ output included only junctional sequences and no quality scores, the filtering could not be the same as the filtering used for full-length reads. Sequences were annotated with PyIR, a Python wrapper for IgBLAST v1.9, using IMGT germline references to assign V/J genes and CDR3. Reads were filtered out if the reads had weak V/J assignments (E-value above 1e-6), no CDR3, stop codons, out-of-frame junctions, or ambiguous translated residues. V3J clonotypes were defined as sequences sharing the same inferred V gene, J gene, and CDR3 amino acid sequence. Percentage overlap between repertoires was computed as shared unique clonotypes divided by the size of the smaller repertoire. RTK rarefaction, the Chao1 estimator, and Recon v2.1 estimates of unobserved clonotypes were used to assess repertoire richness. Generation probabilities for all TCRbeta clonotypes obtained by the gDNA method from a handful of donors were computed using OLGA. As stored in TCRdb, this immuneACCESS dataset retains in-frame rearrangements with V and J assigned. A fraction of the clones does not appear; measured against another copy, unresolved V genes explain less than half of the discrepancy, and the remainder lacks a known reason. V and J calls and clone size come straight from that table; D and trimming were deduced from the DNA. Recorded for this sample are roughly 2.1 million clones; approximately 94% of them occurred a single time. Of the sample, more than 1.5% is held by the ten largest clones.

This clone was seen once. Its antigen specificity is not known. Base qualities are missing; no much larger clone stands one base away. The sample was naive CD8+ T cells from PBMCs. In light of the paper, this sample's cell subset or site label describes: CD45RA+CCR7+. This chain is built from TRBV29-1 and TRBJ2-5, with TRBD2 as a weak D call on 6 bases. The end of the DNA fits TRBJ2-7 better, so the J call may be wrong. This sequence originates from a man between 18 and 29 years old in good health. Some clones in this sample may be carry-over from other donors' samples. CDR3 loop: CSVEDHGSYEQYF. The DNA sequence is given as TGCAGCGTTGAAGATCACGGGAGCTACGAGCAGTACTTC.